Listed below are T cell receptor beta chains from one sample, sequenced in a study of Tregs in tolerant kidney transplant recipients. Sequenced by immunoSEQ multiplex PCR; TCRdb stores in-frame clones only, minus some. The sample comprises roughly 66,000 clones, roughly 92% of which are singletons, and over 9.5% rests with the top ten. Sequenced material: CD8+ T cells from blood, taken before the transplant. These receptors were obtained from a human donor who received a combined kidney and bone marrow transplant. Both conserved end residues are part of each CDR3. The order of the fields is J gene, V gene, D gene, clone size, CDR3 DNA, CDR3 protein. A D gene is named only where the DNA matches it firmly. Some rows mark clone size as missing; the rest say once, few, many or name a class of expanded clone.

J gene: TRBJ2-7
V gene: TRBV2
D gene: TRBD2
clone size: .
CDR3 DNA: TGTGCCAGCAGCGACGGACTAGCGGTTACCTACGAGCAGTACTTC
CDR3 protein: CASSDGLAVTYEQYF

J gene: TRBJ1-5
V gene: TRBV2
D gene: .
clone size: .
CDR3 DNA: TGTGCCAGCAGGCAAATCGGTGCTCGGCAGCCCCAGCATTTT
CDR3 protein: CASRQIGARQPQHF

J gene: TRBJ2-3
V gene: TRBV7-3
D gene: .
clone size: once
CDR3 DNA: TGTGCCAGCAGTCCCGCCCCGGGGTGGGATACGCAGTATTTT
CDR3 protein: CASSPAPGWDTQYF

J gene: TRBJ2-7
V gene: TRBV19
D gene: .
clone size: once
CDR3 DNA: TGTGCCAGTAGTGATAACGGGGTTAACGAGCAGTACTTC
CDR3 protein: CASSDNGVNEQYF

J gene: TRBJ2-7
V gene: TRBV5-5
D gene: .
clone size: .
CDR3 DNA: TGTGCCAGCAGCTTGACACAGCGGAGCTCCTACGAGCAGTACTTC
CDR3 protein: CASSLTQRSSYEQYF

J gene: TRBJ2-2
V gene: TRBV4-2
D gene: TRBD2
clone size: .
CDR3 DNA: TGTGCCAGCAGCACACGACTAGCGGGAGGGTCCGGGGAGCTGTTTTTT
CDR3 protein: CASSTRLAGGSGELFF

J gene: TRBJ2-2
V gene: TRBV7-9
D gene: TRBD1
clone size: .
CDR3 DNA: TGTGCCAGCAGCAAACAGGGGACCGGGGAGCTGTTTTTT
CDR3 protein: CASSKQGTGELFF

J gene: TRBJ2-7
V gene: TRBV29-1
D gene: .
clone size: .
CDR3 DNA: TGCAGCGTTGAAGAGAGTTACGAGCAGTACTTC
CDR3 protein: CSVEESYEQYF

J gene: TRBJ2-7
V gene: TRBV6-5
D gene: TRBD2
clone size: once
CDR3 DNA: TGTGCCAGCTCGGGACTAGCGGGGTACGAGCAGTACTTC
CDR3 protein: CASSGLAGYEQYF

J gene: TRBJ2-1
V gene: TRBV5-5
D gene: TRBD2
clone size: .
CDR3 DNA: TGTGCCAGCAGCTTGGAGGCTAGCGGCTACAATGAGCAGTTCTTC
CDR3 protein: CASSLEASGYNEQFF

J gene: TRBJ2-7
V gene: TRBV6-8
D gene: .
clone size: .
CDR3 DNA: TGTGCCAGCAGTTACGCACGACAGTTCACCTACGAGCAGTACTTC
CDR3 protein: CASSYARQFTYEQYF

J gene: TRBJ2-7
V gene: TRBV30
D gene: TRBD2
clone size: .
CDR3 DNA: TGTGCCTCCGGGACTAGCGGGTACTACGAGCAGTACTTC
CDR3 protein: CASGTSGYYEQYF

J gene: TRBJ2-7
V gene: TRBV4-1
D gene: TRBD2
clone size: once
CDR3 DNA: TGCGCCAGCAGCCGAGGTTCTAGCGGGGGGCCACACTACGAGCAGTACTTC
CDR3 protein: CASSRGSSGGPHYEQYF

J gene: TRBJ2-1
V gene: TRBV9
D gene: .
clone size: .
CDR3 DNA: TGTGCCAGCAGCGTACAGGGGCTCCCCGATGAGCAGTTCTTC
CDR3 protein: CASSVQGLPDEQFF

J gene: TRBJ2-2
V gene: TRBV14
D gene: TRBD2
clone size: .
CDR3 DNA: TGTGCCAGCAGCTTACTAGCGGGAGCGTACCGGGGGACCGGGGAGCTGTTTTTT
CDR3 protein: CASSLLAGAYRGTGELFF

J gene: TRBJ1-2
V gene: TRBV5-1
D gene: TRBD1
clone size: .
CDR3 DNA: TGCGCCAGCAGCCTGAGCCCAGGACAGGGCAGCTATGGCTACACCTTC
CDR3 protein: CASSLSPGQGSYGYTF

J gene: TRBJ2-1
V gene: TRBV7-9
D gene: .
clone size: .
CDR3 DNA: TGTGCCAGCAGCCCTCCTACCGGGAGAAGTGCCTACAATGAGCAGTTCTTC
CDR3 protein: CASSPPTGRSAYNEQFF

J gene: TRBJ1-4
V gene: TRBV4-2
D gene: .
clone size: .
CDR3 DNA: TGTGCCAGCAGCCAAGGCACCGTCGGGGAAAAACTGTTTTTT
CDR3 protein: CASSQGTVGEKLFF

J gene: TRBJ2-1
V gene: TRBV28
D gene: .
clone size: once
CDR3 DNA: TGTGCCAGCACCCCCAGGGATTACAATGAGCAGTTCTTC
CDR3 protein: CASTPRDYNEQFF

J gene: TRBJ2-2
V gene: TRBV27
D gene: .
clone size: .
CDR3 DNA: TGTGCCAGCAGTTTATCGCCCAGAACCGGGGAGCTGTTTTTT
CDR3 protein: CASSLSPRTGELFF

J gene: TRBJ2-1
V gene: TRBV5-1
D gene: TRBD2
clone size: .
CDR3 DNA: TGCGCCAGCAGCTTGGCCTTAGCGGGAGGGCCCAGCTCCTACAATGAGCAGTTCTTC
CDR3 protein: CASSLALAGGPSSYNEQFF

J gene: TRBJ2-3
V gene: TRBV5-1
D gene: TRBD2
clone size: once
CDR3 DNA: TGCGCCAGCAGGGAACTAGCGGATACGCAGTATTTT
CDR3 protein: CASRELADTQYF

J gene: TRBJ2-7
V gene: TRBV7-8
D gene: .
clone size: once
CDR3 DNA: TGTGCCAGCAGCCCCCGGAAGGGGGAGGGTTACGAGCAGTACTTC
CDR3 protein: CASSPRKGEGYEQYF

J gene: TRBJ2-3
V gene: TRBV2
D gene: .
clone size: .
CDR3 DNA: TGTGCCAGCAGTGAGTGGAGTGCTGCAGATACGCAGTATTTT
CDR3 protein: CASSEWSAADTQYF

J gene: TRBJ2-7
V gene: TRBV30
D gene: .
clone size: .
CDR3 DNA: TGTGCCTGGGCCTACAGAATCACCTACGAGCAGTACTTC
CDR3 protein: CAWAYRITYEQYF

J gene: TRBJ2-2
V gene: TRBV7-8
D gene: .
clone size: .
CDR3 DNA: TGTGCCAGCAGCCAATTCAGGGGCACCGGGGAGCTGTTTTTT
CDR3 protein: CASSQFRGTGELFF

J gene: TRBJ2-7
V gene: TRBV29-1
D gene: .
clone size: .
CDR3 DNA: TGCAGCGTCCTTACTTACGAGCAGTACTTC
CDR3 protein: CSVLTYEQYF

J gene: TRBJ2-7
V gene: TRBV19
D gene: .
clone size: .
CDR3 DNA: TGTGCCAGTAGTATGGCAGGTTACGAGCAGTACTTC
CDR3 protein: CASSMAGYEQYF

J gene: TRBJ2-2
V gene: TRBV9
D gene: TRBD1
clone size: .
CDR3 DNA: TGTGCCAGCAGCGAACGACAGGGGGCGCGGATACAAACCACCGGGGAGCTGTTTTTT
CDR3 protein: CASSERQGARIQTTGELFF

J gene: TRBJ2-7
V gene: TRBV11-2
D gene: .
clone size: .
CDR3 DNA: TGTGCCAGCAGCGGGGGCCCCTACGAGCAGTACTTC
CDR3 protein: CASSGGPYEQYF

J gene: TRBJ1-2
V gene: TRBV29-1
D gene: .
clone size: .
CDR3 DNA: TGCAGCGCAGGGGTGGGGGATAACTATGGCTACACCTTC
CDR3 protein: CSAGVGDNYGYTF

J gene: TRBJ2-7
V gene: TRBV4-3
D gene: TRBD2
clone size: once
CDR3 DNA: TGCGCCAGCAGCCAAGCACGGGGGGTCTCCTACGAGCAGTACTTC
CDR3 protein: CASSQARGVSYEQYF

J gene: TRBJ1-1
V gene: TRBV4-3
D gene: TRBD1
clone size: .
CDR3 DNA: TGCGCCAGCAGCCTTAGTTCCATAGGACAGGGGGGAGAAGCTTTCTTT
CDR3 protein: CASSLSSIGQGGEAFF

J gene: TRBJ2-1
V gene: TRBV30
D gene: .
clone size: .
CDR3 DNA: TGTGCCTGGAGTCTATACGGGGTTTCGAACAATGAGCAGTTCTTC
CDR3 protein: CAWSLYGVSNNEQFF

J gene: TRBJ1-1
V gene: TRBV7-8
D gene: TRBD1
clone size: .
CDR3 DNA: TGTGCCAGCAGCGACAGGGGGAAGACTGAAGCTTTCTTT
CDR3 protein: CASSDRGKTEAFF

J gene: TRBJ1-2
V gene: TRBV9
D gene: TRBD1
clone size: .
CDR3 DNA: TGTGCCAGCAGCGTAGGCCGGGACAGGGACTATGGCTACACCTTC
CDR3 protein: CASSVGRDRDYGYTF

J gene: TRBJ2-3
V gene: TRBV28
D gene: TRBD2
clone size: .
CDR3 DNA: TGTGCCAGCAGTTGGGCTAGCGGGGGCGAGGTGACAGATACGCAGTATTTT
CDR3 protein: CASSWASGGEVTDTQYF

J gene: TRBJ2-1
V gene: TRBV5-4
D gene: TRBD2
clone size: .
CDR3 DNA: TGTGCCAGCAGCCAAGGACTAGCGGGGATGATCTACAATGAGCAGTTCTTC
CDR3 protein: CASSQGLAGMIYNEQFF

J gene: TRBJ2-3
V gene: TRBV5-1
D gene: .
clone size: .
CDR3 DNA: TGCGCCAGCAGCCCCTGGACTCATATCACAGATACGCAGTATTTT
CDR3 protein: CASSPWTHITDTQYF

J gene: TRBJ2-3
V gene: TRBV5-1
D gene: .
clone size: .
CDR3 DNA: TGCGCCAGCAGCCCGGCGGCGGGGGCCGGTATAGATACGCAGTATTTT
CDR3 protein: CASSPAAGAGIDTQYF

J gene: TRBJ1-2
V gene: TRBV28
D gene: .
clone size: .
CDR3 DNA: TGTGCCAGCGGATCGACAGCCTACTATGGCTACACCTTC
CDR3 protein: CASGSTAYYGYTF

J gene: TRBJ2-7
V gene: TRBV30
D gene: TRBD1
clone size: once
CDR3 DNA: TGTGCCTGGAGTACGGGACAGGGACCATACGAGCAGTACTTC
CDR3 protein: CAWSTGQGPYEQYF

J gene: TRBJ2-3
V gene: TRBV9
D gene: TRBD1
clone size: once
CDR3 DNA: TGTGCCAGCAGCGCCCTAGAAGGGGACAGCCATATAGATACGCAGTATTTT
CDR3 protein: CASSALEGDSHIDTQYF

J gene: TRBJ1-2
V gene: TRBV21-1
D gene: .
clone size: .
CDR3 DNA: TGTGCCAGCAGCAAACTTCAGAAGCCGACAGTTTTGAACTATGGCTACACCTTC
CDR3 protein: CASSKLQKPTVLNYGYTF

J gene: TRBJ2-7
V gene: TRBV4-1
D gene: TRBD2
clone size: .
CDR3 DNA: TGCGCCAGCAGCCTACCGGGACTAGCGGGAGGGCCCTACGAGCAGTACTTC
CDR3 protein: CASSLPGLAGGPYEQYF

J gene: TRBJ2-5
V gene: TRBV7-2
D gene: .
clone size: .
CDR3 DNA: TGTGCCAGCAGCTTGCGGAGGCGAGAGACCCAGTACTTC
CDR3 protein: CASSLRRRETQYF

J gene: TRBJ2-1
V gene: TRBV9
D gene: TRBD2
clone size: .
CDR3 DNA: TGTGCCAGCAGCGTAAGTTCTAGCGGGAGCTATGAGCAGTTCTTC
CDR3 protein: CASSVSSSGSYEQFF

J gene: TRBJ2-2
V gene: TRBV5-6
D gene: .
clone size: .
CDR3 DNA: TGTGCCAGCAGCTTCGGGACACCAAACACCGGGGAGCTGTTTTTT
CDR3 protein: CASSFGTPNTGELFF

J gene: TRBJ1-2
V gene: TRBV7-9
D gene: TRBD1
clone size: .
CDR3 DNA: TGTGCCAGCAGCGGACGACAGGGGACGCCTTACTATGGCTACACCTTC
CDR3 protein: CASSGRQGTPYYGYTF

J gene: TRBJ1-1
V gene: TRBV6-5
D gene: TRBD1
clone size: .
CDR3 DNA: TGTGCCAGCAGTTACTCCCACAGGGGCTTCTACACTGAAGCTTTCTTT
CDR3 protein: CASSYSHRGFYTEAFF

J gene: TRBJ1-2
V gene: TRBV4-3
D gene: .
clone size: .
CDR3 DNA: TGCGCCAGCAGCCTAGGGAGCAGCGACGGCTATGGCTACACCTTC
CDR3 protein: CASSLGSSDGYGYTF

J gene: TRBJ1-2
V gene: TRBV28
D gene: .
clone size: .
CDR3 DNA: TGTGCCGGCAGTTTCTATTGGGGCAGTAACCTTAACTATGGCTACACCTTC
CDR3 protein: CAGSFYWGSNLNYGYTF

J gene: TRBJ2-1
V gene: TRBV4-3
D gene: .
clone size: .
CDR3 DNA: TGCGCCAGCAGCCACCTTGGGCAGGGATACAATGAGCAGTTCTTC
CDR3 protein: CASSHLGQGYNEQFF

J gene: TRBJ2-1
V gene: TRBV7-6
D gene: TRBD1
clone size: .
CDR3 DNA: TGTGCCAGCAGCCCCCTGGGACAGGCGGTTGATGAGCAGTTCTTC
CDR3 protein: CASSPLGQAVDEQFF

J gene: TRBJ2-2
V gene: TRBV29-1
D gene: .
clone size: .
CDR3 DNA: TGCAGCGTTATAGCAAGTACAGGGACGAGGAACACCGGGGAGCTGTTTTTT
CDR3 protein: CSVIASTGTRNTGELFF